This T cell receptor (beta chain) is from a study of T cells in localized non-small cell lung cancer. Sequencing used immunoSEQ multiplex PCR; TCRdb keeps in-frame clones, though not all of them. This sample has roughly 50,000 clones, with approximately 90% found just once. Trimming removed 8 bases from V and 2 bases from J, with 10 bases in between. The CDR3 loop spans 13 amino acids. The germline CDR1 and CDR2 sequences are SNHLY and FYNNEI. The sample in question was peripheral blood, obtained before any cancer treatment. The source is a man aged 40 to 75 with stage I lung adenocarcinoma. The rearrangement joins TRBV2 to TRBJ1-5; no reliable D call. CDR3 in DNA: TGTGCCAGCGGTGGGGATCGCAATCAGCCCCAGCATTTT. Translating gives CASGGDRNQPQHF.